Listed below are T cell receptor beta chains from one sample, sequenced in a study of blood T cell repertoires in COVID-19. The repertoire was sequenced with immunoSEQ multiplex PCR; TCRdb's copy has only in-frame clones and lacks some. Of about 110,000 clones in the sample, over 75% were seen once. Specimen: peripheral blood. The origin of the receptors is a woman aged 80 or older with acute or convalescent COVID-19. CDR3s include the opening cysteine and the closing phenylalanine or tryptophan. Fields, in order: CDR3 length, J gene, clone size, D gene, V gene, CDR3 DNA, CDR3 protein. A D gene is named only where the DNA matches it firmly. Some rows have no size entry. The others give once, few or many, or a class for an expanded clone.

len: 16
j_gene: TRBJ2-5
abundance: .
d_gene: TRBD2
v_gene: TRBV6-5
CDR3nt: TGTGCCAGCAGTTACGGGGCTCTTGAGCGGGGGGTTAGGAAGTACTTC
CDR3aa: CASSYGALERGVRKYF

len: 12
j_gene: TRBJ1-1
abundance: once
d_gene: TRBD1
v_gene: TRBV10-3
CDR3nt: TGTGCCACCGGACAGGGTGAGACTGAAGCTTTCTTT
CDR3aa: CATGQGETEAFF

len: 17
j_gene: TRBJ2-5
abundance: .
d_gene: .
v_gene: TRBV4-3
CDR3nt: TGCGCCAGCAGCCAAGATAGGTGGAGGTGGGGGGAAGAGACCCAGTACTTC
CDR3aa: CASSQDRWRWGEETQYF

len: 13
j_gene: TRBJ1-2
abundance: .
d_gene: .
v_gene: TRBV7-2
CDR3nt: TGTGCCAGCAGCTTAGCGACAGTCTATGGCTACACCTTC
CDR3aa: CASSLATVYGYTF

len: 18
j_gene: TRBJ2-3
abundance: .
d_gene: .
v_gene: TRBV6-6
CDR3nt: TGTGCCAGCAGTCCGGAAGGGACACACTTCCTAGGCACAGATACGCAGTATTTT
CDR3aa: CASSPEGTHFLGTDTQYF

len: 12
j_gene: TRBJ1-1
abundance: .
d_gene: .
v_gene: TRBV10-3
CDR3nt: TGTGCCATCAGGACCGGGGGTACTGAAGCTTTCTTT
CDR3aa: CAIRTGGTEAFF

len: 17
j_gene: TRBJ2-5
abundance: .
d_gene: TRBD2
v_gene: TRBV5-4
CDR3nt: TGTGCCAGCAGCTGGGGACTAGCGGGGGGGTTCCAAGAGACCCAGTACTTC
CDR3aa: CASSWGLAGGFQETQYF

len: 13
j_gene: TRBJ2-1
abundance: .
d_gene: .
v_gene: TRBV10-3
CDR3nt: TGTGCCATCTACGTCCCCCGGTACAATGAGCAGTTCTTC
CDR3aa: CAIYVPRYNEQFF

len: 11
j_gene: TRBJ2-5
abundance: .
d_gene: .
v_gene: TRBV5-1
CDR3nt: TGCGCCAGCAGAGCTCAAGAGACCCAGTACTTC
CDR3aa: CASRAQETQYF

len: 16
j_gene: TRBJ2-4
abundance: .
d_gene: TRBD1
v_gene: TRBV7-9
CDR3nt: TGTGCCAGCAGCTTACCTGGGACAGGGACCAAAAACATTCAGTACTTC
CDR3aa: CASSLPGTGTKNIQYF

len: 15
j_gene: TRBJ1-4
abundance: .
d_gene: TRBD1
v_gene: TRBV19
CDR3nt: TGTGCCAGTACTAAGACGACAGGGGGAAGTGAAAAACTGTTTTTT
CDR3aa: CASTKTTGGSEKLFF

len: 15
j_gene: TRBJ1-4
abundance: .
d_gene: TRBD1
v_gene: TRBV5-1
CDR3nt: TGCGCCAGCAGCCGGGGACCCGACAGGGCTGAAAAACTGTTTTTT
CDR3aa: CASSRGPDRAEKLFF

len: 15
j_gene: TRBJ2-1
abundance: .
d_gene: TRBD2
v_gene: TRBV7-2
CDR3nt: TGTGCCAGCAGCTTGGGCGGGGGGTCCTACAATGAGCAGTTCTTC
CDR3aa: CASSLGGGSYNEQFF

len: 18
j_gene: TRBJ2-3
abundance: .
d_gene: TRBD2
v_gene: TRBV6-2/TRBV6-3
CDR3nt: TGTGCCAGCAGCTCACAGCGGGGCGGGGTGTTCGGCACAGATACGCAGTATTTT
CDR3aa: CASSSQRGGVFGTDTQYF

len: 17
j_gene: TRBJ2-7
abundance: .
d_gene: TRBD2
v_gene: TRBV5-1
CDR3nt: TGCGCCAGCAGCTTCGGACTAGCGGGGGGGATAACCTACGAGCAGTACTTC
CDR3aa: CASSFGLAGGITYEQYF

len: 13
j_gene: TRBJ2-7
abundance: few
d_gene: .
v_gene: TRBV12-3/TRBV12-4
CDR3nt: TGTGCCAGCAGTTTCCCCCCGGGGTACGAGCAGTACTTC
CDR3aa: CASSFPPGYEQYF

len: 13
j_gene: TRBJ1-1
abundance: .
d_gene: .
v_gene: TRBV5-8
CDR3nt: TGTGCCAGCAGCCCTCTCGGACATCTTGAAGCTTTCTTT
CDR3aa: CASSPLGHLEAFF

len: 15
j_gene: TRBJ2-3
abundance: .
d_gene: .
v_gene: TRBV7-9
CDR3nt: TGTGCCAGCAGCTCAGTGACAGCTAGCACAGATACGCAGTATTTT
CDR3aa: CASSSVTASTDTQYF

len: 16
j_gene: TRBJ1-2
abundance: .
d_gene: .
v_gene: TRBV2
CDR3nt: TGTGCCAGCAGCGTTGGGGGCAGGTGGAGTCTCTATGGCTACACCTTC
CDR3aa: CASSVGGRWSLYGYTF

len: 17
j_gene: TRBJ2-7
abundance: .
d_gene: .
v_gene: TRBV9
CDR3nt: TGTGCCAGCAGCGCCGGACAGGGGCGAGCGGGGGTTTACGAGCAGTACTTC
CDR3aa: CASSAGQGRAGVYEQYF

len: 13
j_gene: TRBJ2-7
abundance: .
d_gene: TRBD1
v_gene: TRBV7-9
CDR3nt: TGTGCCAGCATCCGGACAGGTGCCTACGAGCAGTACTTC
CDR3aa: CASIRTGAYEQYF

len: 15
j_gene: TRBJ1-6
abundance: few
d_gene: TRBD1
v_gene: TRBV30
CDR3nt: TGTGCCTGGAGTGAAGCCGGGACAGTTCATATGGCCCTCCACTTT
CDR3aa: CAWSEAGTVHMALHF

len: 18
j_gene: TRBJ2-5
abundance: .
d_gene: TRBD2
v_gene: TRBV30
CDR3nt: TGTGCCTGGAGTGTCGCCCGGGACCGGGACTACCTAAAAGAGACCCAGTACTTC
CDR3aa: CAWSVARDRDYLKETQYF

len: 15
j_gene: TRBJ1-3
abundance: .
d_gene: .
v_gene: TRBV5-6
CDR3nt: TGTGCCAGCAGCTTTCGAACACCCTCTGGAAACACCATATATTTT
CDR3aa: CASSFRTPSGNTIYF

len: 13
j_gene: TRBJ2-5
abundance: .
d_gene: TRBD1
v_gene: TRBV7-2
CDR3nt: TGTGCCAGCAGCTTAGGGGACAGGGGGACCCAGTACTTC
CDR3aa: CASSLGDRGTQYF

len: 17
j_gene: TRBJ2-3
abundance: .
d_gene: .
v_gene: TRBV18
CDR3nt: TGTGCCAGCTCACCACCGGTAGCAGGGGCTACGACAGATACGCAGTATTTT
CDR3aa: CASSPPVAGATTDTQYF

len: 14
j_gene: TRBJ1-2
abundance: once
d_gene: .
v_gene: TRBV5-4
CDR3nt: TGTGCCAGCAGCAGGACAGAACTGTCCGATGGCTACACCTTC
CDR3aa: CASSRTELSDGYTF

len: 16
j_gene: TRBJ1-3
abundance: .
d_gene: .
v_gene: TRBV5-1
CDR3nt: TGCGCCAGCAGTCTTTCCGGGGGGCTGTCCGGAAACACCATATATTTT
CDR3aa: CASSLSGGLSGNTIYF

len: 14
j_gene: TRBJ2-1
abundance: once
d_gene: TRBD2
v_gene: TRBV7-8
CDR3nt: TGTGCCAGCAAGGCGGGGGGGTTGTACAATGAGCAGTTCTTC
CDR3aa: CASKAGGLYNEQFF

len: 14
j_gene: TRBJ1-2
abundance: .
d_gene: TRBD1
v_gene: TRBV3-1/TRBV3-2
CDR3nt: TGTGCCAGCAGCCAAGATACAGGGGGGTATGGCTACACCTTC
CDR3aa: CASSQDTGGYGYTF

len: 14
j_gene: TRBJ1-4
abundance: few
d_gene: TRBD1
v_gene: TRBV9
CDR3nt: TGTGCCAGCAGCCCTGGGACAGGCTATGAAAAACTGTTTTTT
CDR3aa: CASSPGTGYEKLFF